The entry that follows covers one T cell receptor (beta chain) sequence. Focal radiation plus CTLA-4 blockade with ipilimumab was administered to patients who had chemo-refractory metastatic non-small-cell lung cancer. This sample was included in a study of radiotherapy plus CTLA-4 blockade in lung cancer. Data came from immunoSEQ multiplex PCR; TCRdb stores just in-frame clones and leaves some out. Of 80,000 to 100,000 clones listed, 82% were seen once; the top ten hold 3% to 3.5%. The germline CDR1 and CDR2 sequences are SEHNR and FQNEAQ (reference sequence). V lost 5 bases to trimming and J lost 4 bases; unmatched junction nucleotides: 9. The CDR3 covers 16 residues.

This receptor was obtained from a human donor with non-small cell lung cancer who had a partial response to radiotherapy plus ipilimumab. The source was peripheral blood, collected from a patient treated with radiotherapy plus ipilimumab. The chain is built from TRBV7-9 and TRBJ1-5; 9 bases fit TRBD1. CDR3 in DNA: TGTGCCAGCAGCGACGGACAGGGGTTGGGGAATCAGCCCCAGCATTTT. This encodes CASSDGQGLGNQPQHF.